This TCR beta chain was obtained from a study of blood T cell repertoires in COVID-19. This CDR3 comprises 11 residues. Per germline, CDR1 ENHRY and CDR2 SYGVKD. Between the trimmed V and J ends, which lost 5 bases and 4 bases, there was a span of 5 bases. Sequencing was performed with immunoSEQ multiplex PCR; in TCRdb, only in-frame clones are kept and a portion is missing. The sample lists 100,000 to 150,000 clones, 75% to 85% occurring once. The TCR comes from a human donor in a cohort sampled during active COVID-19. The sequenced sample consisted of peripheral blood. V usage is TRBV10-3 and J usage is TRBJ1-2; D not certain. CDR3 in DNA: TGTGCCATCAGTAGAGGCTATGGCTACACCTTC. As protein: CAISRGYGYTF.